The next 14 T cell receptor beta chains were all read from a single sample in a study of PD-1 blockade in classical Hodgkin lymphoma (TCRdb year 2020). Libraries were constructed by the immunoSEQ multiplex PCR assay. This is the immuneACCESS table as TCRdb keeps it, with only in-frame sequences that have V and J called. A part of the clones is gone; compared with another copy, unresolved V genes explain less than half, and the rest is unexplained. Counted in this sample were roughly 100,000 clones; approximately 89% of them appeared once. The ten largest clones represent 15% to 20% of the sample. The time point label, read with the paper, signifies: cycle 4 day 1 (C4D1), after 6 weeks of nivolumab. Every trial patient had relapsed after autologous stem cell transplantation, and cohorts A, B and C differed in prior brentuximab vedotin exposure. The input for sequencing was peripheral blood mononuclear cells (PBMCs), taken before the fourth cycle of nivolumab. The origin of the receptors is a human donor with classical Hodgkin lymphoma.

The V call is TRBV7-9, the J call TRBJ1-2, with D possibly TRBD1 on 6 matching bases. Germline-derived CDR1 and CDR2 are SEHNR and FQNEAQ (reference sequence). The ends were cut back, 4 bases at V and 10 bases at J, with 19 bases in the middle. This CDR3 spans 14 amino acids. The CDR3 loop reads CASSSPGQGLFYTF. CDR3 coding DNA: TGTGCCAGCAGCTCCCCGGGACAAGGTCTATTCTACACCTTC.

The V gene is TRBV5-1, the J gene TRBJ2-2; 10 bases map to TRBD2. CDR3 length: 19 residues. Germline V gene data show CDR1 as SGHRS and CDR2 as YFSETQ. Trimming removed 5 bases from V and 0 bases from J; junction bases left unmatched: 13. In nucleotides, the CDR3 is TGCGCCAGCAGACGAAGGGCTAGCGGGAGCCTAGCGAACACCGGGGAGCTGTTTTTT. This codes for CASRRRASGSLANTGELFF.

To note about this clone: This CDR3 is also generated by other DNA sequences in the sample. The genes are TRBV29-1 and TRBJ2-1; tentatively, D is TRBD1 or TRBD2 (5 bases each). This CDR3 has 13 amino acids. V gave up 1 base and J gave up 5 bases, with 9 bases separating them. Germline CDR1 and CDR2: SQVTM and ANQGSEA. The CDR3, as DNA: TGCAGCGTTGAAGCCTTGGGGGACAATGAGCAGTTCTTC. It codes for CSVEALGDNEQFF.

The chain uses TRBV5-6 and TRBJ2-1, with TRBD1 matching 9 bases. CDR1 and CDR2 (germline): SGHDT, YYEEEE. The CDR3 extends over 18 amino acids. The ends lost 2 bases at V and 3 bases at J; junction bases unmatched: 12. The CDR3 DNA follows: TGTGCCAGCAGCTTAAGTCCCGGGACAGGGTTCAACTACAATGAGCAGTTCTTC. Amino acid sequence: CASSLSPGTGFNYNEQFF.

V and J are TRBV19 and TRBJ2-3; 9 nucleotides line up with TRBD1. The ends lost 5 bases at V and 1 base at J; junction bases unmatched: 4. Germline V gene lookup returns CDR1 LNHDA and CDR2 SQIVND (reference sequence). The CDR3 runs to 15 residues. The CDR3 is CASSLRDRGTDTQYF. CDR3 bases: TGTGCCAGTAGTCTCCGGGACAGGGGCACAGATACGCAGTATTTT.

CDR3 sequence: CASRKSSSGSWYEQYF. In DNA, the CDR3 is TGTGCCAGCAGAAAATCCTCTAGCGGGAGTTGGTACGAGCAGTACTTC. V is TRBV2 and J is TRBJ2-7, with TRBD2 matching over 10 bases. Trimming took 6 bases from V and 4 from J; bases not matched to a gene: 12. The CDR3 sequence is 16 residues long. Germline V gene sequence: CDR1 SNHLY, CDR2 FYNNEI.

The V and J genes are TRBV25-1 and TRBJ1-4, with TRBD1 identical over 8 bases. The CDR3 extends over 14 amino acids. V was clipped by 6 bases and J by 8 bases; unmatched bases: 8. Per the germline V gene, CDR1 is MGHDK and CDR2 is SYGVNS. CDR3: CASRMDRDPEKLFF. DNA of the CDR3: TGTGCCAGCAGGATGGACAGGGATCCCGAAAAACTGTTTTTT.

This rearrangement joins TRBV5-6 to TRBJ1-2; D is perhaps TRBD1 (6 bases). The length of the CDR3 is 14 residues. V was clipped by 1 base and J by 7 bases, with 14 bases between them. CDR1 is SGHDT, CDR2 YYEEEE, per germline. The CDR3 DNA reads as TGTGCCAGCAGCTTGTCCTTCAGGGGTCGTGGCTACACCTTC. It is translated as CASSLSFRGRGYTF.

CDR3 sequence reads: CASSPLGNRNTEAFF. The CDR3 region has the DNA TGTGCCAGCTCACCCCTCGGGAACCGGAACACTGAAGCTTTCTTT. V and J are TRBV18 and TRBJ1-1; D uncertain. Trimming shortened V by 3 bases and J by 1 base, and 12 bases separated the two germline ends. The CDR3 length is 15 residues. The germline CDR1 and CDR2 sequences are KGHSH and LQKENI. Full variable domain (missing parts from reference TRBV18 and TRBJ1-1): NAGVMQNPRHLVRRRGQEARLRCSPMKGHSHVYWYRQLPEEGLKFMVYLQKENIIDESGMPKERFSAEFPKEGPSILRIQQVVRGDSAAYFCASSPLGNRNTEAFFGQGTRLTVV.

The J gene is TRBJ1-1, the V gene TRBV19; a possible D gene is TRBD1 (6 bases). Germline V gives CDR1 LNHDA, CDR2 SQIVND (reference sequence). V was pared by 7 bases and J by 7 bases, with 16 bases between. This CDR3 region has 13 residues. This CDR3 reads CASTRGTLFEAFF. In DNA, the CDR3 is TGTGCCAGTACCCGGGGGACACTCTTTGAAGCTTTCTTT.

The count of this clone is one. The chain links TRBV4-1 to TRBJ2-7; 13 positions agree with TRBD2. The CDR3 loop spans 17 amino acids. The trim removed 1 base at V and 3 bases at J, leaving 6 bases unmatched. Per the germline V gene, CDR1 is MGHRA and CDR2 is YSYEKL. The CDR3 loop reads CASSQGGTSGIYYEQYF. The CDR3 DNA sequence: TGCGCCAGCAGCCAAGGGGGGACTAGCGGGATCTACTACGAGCAGTACTTC.

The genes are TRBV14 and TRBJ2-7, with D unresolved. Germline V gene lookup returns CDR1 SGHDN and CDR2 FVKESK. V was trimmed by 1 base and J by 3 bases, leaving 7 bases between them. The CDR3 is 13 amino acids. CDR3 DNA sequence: TGTGCCAGCAGCCAAGTTCAGAACTACGAGCAGTACTTC. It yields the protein CASSQVQNYEQYF.

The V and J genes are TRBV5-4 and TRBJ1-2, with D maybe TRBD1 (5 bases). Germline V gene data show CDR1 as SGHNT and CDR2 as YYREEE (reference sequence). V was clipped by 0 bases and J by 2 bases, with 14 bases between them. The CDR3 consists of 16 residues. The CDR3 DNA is TGTGCCAGCAGCTTGGCCCCTCCGGGGGGAAACTATGGCTACACCTTC. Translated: CASSLAPPGGNYGYTF.

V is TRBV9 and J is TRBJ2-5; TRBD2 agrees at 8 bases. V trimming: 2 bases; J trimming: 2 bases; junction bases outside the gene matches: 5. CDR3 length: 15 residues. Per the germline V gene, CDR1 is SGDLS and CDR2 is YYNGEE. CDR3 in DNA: TGTGCCAGCAGCGTTCCTAGCGGGCCTCAAGAGACCCAGTACTTC. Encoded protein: CASSVPSGPQETQYF. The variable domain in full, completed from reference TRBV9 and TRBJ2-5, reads DSGVTQTPKHLITATGQRVTLRCSPRSGDLSVYWYQQSLDQGLQFLIQYYNGEERAKGNILERFSAQQFPDLHSELNLSSLELGDSALYFCASSVPSGPQETQYFGPGTRLLVL.